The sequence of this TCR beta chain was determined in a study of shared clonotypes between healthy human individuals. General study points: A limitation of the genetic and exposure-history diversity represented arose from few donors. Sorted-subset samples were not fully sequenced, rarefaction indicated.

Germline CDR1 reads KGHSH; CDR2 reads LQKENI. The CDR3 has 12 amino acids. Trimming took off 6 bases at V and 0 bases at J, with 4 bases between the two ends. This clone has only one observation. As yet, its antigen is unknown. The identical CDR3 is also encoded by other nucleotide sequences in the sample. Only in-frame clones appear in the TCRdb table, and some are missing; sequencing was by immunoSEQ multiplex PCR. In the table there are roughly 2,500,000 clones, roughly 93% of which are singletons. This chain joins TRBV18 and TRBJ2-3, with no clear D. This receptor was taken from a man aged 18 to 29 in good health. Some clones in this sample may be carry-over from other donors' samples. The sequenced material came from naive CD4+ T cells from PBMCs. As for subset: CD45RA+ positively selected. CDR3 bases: TGTGCCAGCTCGCCTAGCACAGATACGCAGTATTTT. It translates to CASSPSTDTQYF.